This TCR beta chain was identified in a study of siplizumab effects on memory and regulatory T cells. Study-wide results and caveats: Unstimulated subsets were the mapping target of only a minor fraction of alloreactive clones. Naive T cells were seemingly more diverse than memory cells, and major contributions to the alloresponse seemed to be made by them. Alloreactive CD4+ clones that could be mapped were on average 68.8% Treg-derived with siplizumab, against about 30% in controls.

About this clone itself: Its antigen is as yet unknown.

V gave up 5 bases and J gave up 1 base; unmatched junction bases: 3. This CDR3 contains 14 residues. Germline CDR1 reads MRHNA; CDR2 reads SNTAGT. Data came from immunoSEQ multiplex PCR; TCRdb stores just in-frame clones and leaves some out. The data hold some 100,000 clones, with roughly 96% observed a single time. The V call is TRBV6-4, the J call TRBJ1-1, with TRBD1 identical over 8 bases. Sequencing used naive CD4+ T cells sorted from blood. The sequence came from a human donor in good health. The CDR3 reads CASSQTGGNTEAFF. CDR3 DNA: TGTGCCAGCAGTCAAACAGGGGGGAACACTGAAGCTTTCTTT.